One sample yielded the 18 T cell receptor beta chains listed below, sequenced in a study of cytomegalovirus exposure and HLA in healthy donors. Primers: 60 Vbeta forward and 13 Jbeta reverse. Using immunoSEQ multiplex PCR, the repertoire was profiled, and TCRdb retains in-frame clones only, with some absent. The table records fewer than 200,000 clones, about 79% of them present only once. The sample comprised PBMCs. The receptors derive from a woman between 50 and 59 years old in good health and CMV-seropositive.

The CDR3 DNA reads TGTGCCAGCAGGTCACAAGACAGGGTCTACGAGCAGTACTTC. Its protein is CASRSQDRVYEQYF. V usage is TRBV28 and J usage is TRBJ2-7; 7 nucleotides line up with TRBD1. Germline CDR1 and CDR2: MDHEN and SYDVKM. The CDR3 totals 14 residues. Trimming cost V 6 bases and J 3 bases; bases outside gene matches: 8.

This clone was recorded only once. The J gene is TRBJ1-5, the V gene TRBV19; TRBD1 is a possible D gene (6 bases). The CDR3 spans 14 residues. The germline V gene encodes CDR1 LNHDA and CDR2 SQIVND (reference sequence). V lost 5 bases and J 2 bases, leaving 10 bases between the germline ends. CDR3 region: CASSVRQGNQPQHF. The CDR3 DNA is TGTGCCAGTAGTGTAAGACAGGGCAATCAGCCCCAGCATTTT.

This clone occurred once. This rearrangement joins TRBV28 to TRBJ2-7; weak D call: TRBD1 (8 bases). CDR1 is MDHEN, CDR2 SYDVKM, per germline. The CDR3 spans 15 residues. The germline V and J ends were trimmed by 5 bases and 4 bases, with 18 bases remaining between them. The CDR3 is CASSEYRGGWYEQYF. Here the CDR3 DNA reads TGTGCCAGCAGTGAATACAGGGGGGGTTGGTACGAGCAGTACTTC.

The chain has TRBV7-6 and TRBJ2-5, with 8 bases matching TRBD2. Germline V gene data show CDR1 as SGHVS and CDR2 as FNYEAQ. The CDR3 covers 15 residues. Trimming took 4 bases from V and 4 from J; bases not matched to a gene: 8. The CDR3 sequence: CASSSGRSGGETQYF. CDR3 nucleotides: TGTGCCAGCAGCTCCGGGAGGAGCGGGGGAGAGACCCAGTACTTC.

The chain uses TRBV30 and TRBJ1-2, with D possibly being TRBD1 (6 bases). The CDR3 extends over 13 amino acids. Germline lookup yields CDR1 GTSNPN and CDR2 SVGIG (reference sequence). Trimming took 1 base from V and 7 from J, leaving 13 bases between them. The DNA for the CDR3 is TGTGCCTGGAGTGCAATACAGGGACGTGGCTACACCTTC. This translates into CAWSAIQGRGYTF.

Of note for this clone: The same CDR3 can be traced to other DNA sequences in this sample. CDR3 DNA: TGTGCCAGCCGCCAGAATATGAACACTGAAGCTTTCTTT. Translation gives CASRQNMNTEAFF. The chain recombines TRBV2 with TRBJ1-1; the D is unclear. CDR3 length equals 13 residues. Germline loops: CDR1 SNHLY, CDR2 FYNNEI. V was clipped by 8 bases and J by 0 bases, with 10 bases between them.

V and J are TRBV5-4 and TRBJ2-5; 7 nucleotides agree with TRBD2. The CDR3 loop spans 15 amino acids. Germline CDR1 is SGHNT and CDR2 is YYREEE (reference sequence). The trim removed 2 bases at V and 5 bases at J, leaving 9 bases unmatched. DNA for the CDR3: TGTGCCAGCAGCTTCGGACCAGGGCGGGGGGAGACCCAGTACTTC. Encoded protein: CASSFGPGRGETQYF. The variable domain in full, with the rest retrieved from reference TRBV5-4 and TRBJ2-5, is ETGVTQSPTHLIKTRGQQVTLRCSSQSGHNTVSWYQQALGQGPQFIFQYYREEENGRGNFPPRFSGLQFPNYSSELNVNALELDDSALYLCASSFGPGRGETQYFGPGTRLLVL.

The chain combines TRBV10-2 with TRBJ2-3; no reliable D call. V was pared by 6 bases and J by 5 bases, with 15 bases between. The CDR3 is 14 residues long. CDR1 is WSHSY, CDR2 SAAADI, per germline. CDR3 sequence: CASSPILQVDTQYF. The CDR3 nucleotides read TGCGCCAGCAGCCCCATACTTCAGGTAGATACGCAGTATTTT.

The rearrangement links TRBV25-1 to TRBJ2-7; D perhaps matches TRBD1 (5 bases). This CDR3 region has 12 residues. CDR1 and CDR2 from the germline V gene are MGHDK and SYGVNS. V lost 8 bases and J lost 2, with 10 bases in between. CDR3 DNA: TGTGCCAGCCGACAAGGGGCCTACGAGCAGTACTTC. Residues: CASRQGAYEQYF.

The rearrangement uses TRBV4-3 and TRBJ1-2; D is possibly TRBD1 (6 bases). This CDR3 is built from 14 residues. Per the germline V gene, CDR1 is LGHNA and CDR2 is YSLEER. V lost 2 bases to trimming and J lost 8 bases, with 15 bases between them. The CDR3 DNA reads TGCGCCAGCAGCCAAACCCACAGTCAGGGGGGCTACACCTTC. Encoded protein: CASSQTHSQGGYTF.

The chain links TRBV28 to TRBJ1-3; 7 bases align to TRBD1. Germline V gene data show CDR1 as MDHEN and CDR2 as SYDVKM. With 6 bases clipped from V and 2 bases from J, the junction kept 7 bases outside the gene matches. The CDR3 sequence is 15 residues long. CDR3 coding DNA: TGTGCCAGCAGCTCAGGGGGAGCCCCTGGAAACACCATATATTTT. Translation: CASSSGGAPGNTIYF.

This clone was counted a few times. CDR3 sequence (DNA): TGTGCCAGTAGGCGGACTAGCGGGGAGAGTTACAATGAGCAGTTCTTC. Translation gives CASRRTSGESYNEQFF. The chain links TRBV19 to TRBJ2-1, with 12 bases aligning to TRBD2. V shed 6 bases, J shed 4 bases, and the junction held 7 bases outside the gene matches. Germline V gene lookup returns CDR1 LNHDA and CDR2 SQIVND (reference sequence). This CDR3 is 16 amino acids long.

The V call is TRBV4-1, the J call TRBJ2-2; no clear D. The CDR3 runs 14 residues. Germline V CDR1 and CDR2: MGHRA, YSYEKL. Deletions cut 4 bases from V and 5 bases from J, with 11 bases between. The CDR3, as DNA: TGCGCCAGCAGCCCTAATGCACAGACCGGGGAGCTGTTTTTT. Protein sequence: CASSPNAQTGELFF.

The chain joins TRBV10-2 to TRBJ1-5, with D tentatively TRBD1 (5 bases). Germline-derived CDR1 and CDR2 are WSHSY and SAAADI. V was clipped by 5 bases and J by 0 bases, with 17 bases between them. This CDR3 region has 17 residues. This CDR3 reads CASSLAWGRDSNQPQHF. The CDR3 DNA is TGCGCCAGCAGTTTAGCTTGGGGGAGGGATAGCAATCAGCCCCAGCATTTT.

The gene calls are TRBV4-3 and TRBJ2-1, with a weak D call TRBD1 (7 bases). The CDR3 is made up of 18 amino acids. The germline gives CDR1 LGHNA, CDR2 YSLEER. V lost 0 bases and J 6 bases, leaving 21 bases between the germline ends. The CDR3 region is CASSQEVWSGGSGNEQFF. The CDR3 region has the DNA TGCGCCAGCAGCCAAGAGGTTTGGTCAGGGGGGTCCGGCAATGAGCAGTTCTTC.

This sequence joins TRBV19 and TRBJ2-3; 10 nucleotides align to TRBD1. The CDR3 totals 15 residues. V dropped 7 bases and J dropped 2; count of bases not matched to a gene: 6. Germline V lookup: CDR1 LNHDA, CDR2 SQIVND (reference sequence). The CDR3 DNA is TGTGCCAGTACCTCCGGGACAGGGGCCACAGATACGCAGTATTTT. Residues: CASTSGTGATDTQYF.

This sequence joins TRBV18 and TRBJ2-7; D possibly corresponds to TRBD2 (5 bases). V lost 3 bases and J lost 7, with 19 bases in between. CDR1 and CDR2 from the germline V gene are KGHSH and LQKENI. The CDR3 consists of 15 residues. In nucleotides, the CDR3 is TGTGCCAGCTCACCCCCCGGGGTAGCGCAGCTGGAGCAGTACTTC. It translates to CASSPPGVAQLEQYF.

This chain joins TRBV14 and TRBJ1-1, with a tentative D call TRBD1 (6 bases). This CDR3 has 16 amino acids. Trimming pared 4 bases from V and 2 bases from J, leaving 17 bases between. The germline V gene has CDR1 SGHDN and CDR2 FVKESK. CDR3 nucleotides: TGTGCCAGCAGCCCCCTGGGGGCGGGGGGTAACACTGAAGCTTTCTTT. Translated: CASSPLGAGGNTEAFF.